This entry lists 10 T cell receptor beta chains sequenced from one sample in a study of control samples from healthy donors and cancer patients. The assay was immunoSEQ multiplex PCR, and TCRdb's table has in-frame clones only and misses some. The sample shows more than 95,000 clones, around 87% of them seen only once. Sequencing used blood. The receptors stem from a man in his 60s in good health.

The CDR3 sequence is CASSYYAGGNYGYTF. As DNA, the CDR3 is TGTGCCAGCAGTTACTACGCGGGCGGTAACTATGGCTACACCTTC. The chain has TRBV6-2 or TRBV6-3 and TRBJ1-2; D is unresolved. The CDR3 length is 15 residues. Germline assignment: CDR1 MNHEY and CDR2 SVGEGT. The ends were cut back, 1 base at V and 1 base at J, with 10 bases in the middle.

This chain uses TRBV6-5 with TRBJ2-2, with 10 bases matching TRBD1. The length of the CDR3 is 16 residues. J was trimmed by 6 bases and V by 2 bases; bases with no gene match: 6. Germline CDR1 reads MNHEY; CDR2 reads SVGAGI. The CDR3 DNA reads as TGTGCCAGCAGTTACCTAATGGGACAGGGGCCCGGGGAGCTGTTTTTT. As protein: CASSYLMGQGPGELFF.

The chain employs TRBV19 and TRBJ1-2, with TRBD1 as a possible D gene (5 bases). In germline, CDR1 is LNHDA, CDR2 SQIVND (reference sequence). The length of the CDR3 is 13 residues. Trimming took 2 bases from V and 6 from J, leaving 10 bases between them. This CDR3 reads CASSIPVGDGYTF. CDR3 sequence (DNA): TGTGCCAGTAGTATACCGGTGGGGGATGGCTACACCTTC.

The chain employs TRBV5-6 and TRBJ2-2; the D gene is possibly TRBD2 (6 bases). Trimming pared 5 bases from V and 6 bases from J, leaving 8 bases between. Germline values: CDR1 SGHDT, CDR2 YYEEEE. This CDR3 comprises 12 residues. CDR3 DNA sequence: TGTGCCAGCAGACGGGAGCCCGGGGAGCTGTTTTTT. It codes for CASRREPGELFF.

The chain has TRBV12-5 and TRBJ2-2, with TRBD1 matching over 7 bases. The CDR3 runs to 15 residues. J lost 1 base, V lost 1 base, and 0 bases had no gene match. The V gene's germline CDR1 is LGHNT and CDR2 FRNRAP. The CDR3 coding sequence is TGTGCTAGTGGTTTGGGACAGGGGAACACCGGGGAGCTGTTTTTT. The encoded protein is CASGLGQGNTGELFF. Complete variable domain (other parts from reference TRBV12-5 and TRBJ2-2): DARVTQTPRHKVTEMGQEVTMRCQPILGHNTVFWYRQTMMQGLELLAYFRNRAPLDDSGMPKDRFSAEMPDATLATLKIQPSEPRDSAVYFCASGLGQGNTGELFFGEGSRLTVL.

The CDR3 DNA is TGTGCCAGCTCACCCCTTGGACAGTTGCGGACCCAGCATTTT. Translated: CASSPLGQLRTQHF. The chain uses TRBV18 and TRBJ1-5, with D maybe TRBD1 (6 bases). The CDR3 has 14 residues. Trimming took off 3 bases at V and 11 bases at J, with 17 bases between the two ends. Looked up from germline, CDR1 is KGHSH and CDR2 is LQKENI.

V is TRBV18 and J is TRBJ2-5, with 7 bases lining up with TRBD1. The germline V gene has CDR1 KGHSH and CDR2 LQKENI. There are 15 residues in the CDR3. Germline trimming cut 1 base from V and 0 bases from J; bases unmatched to any gene: 2. The CDR3 sequence is CASSPLGQYQETQYF. CDR3 sequence (DNA): TGTGCCAGCTCACCACTGGGACAGTACCAAGAGACCCAGTACTTC.

This clone has a single count. The chain carries TRBV14 and TRBJ2-7; D perhaps matches TRBD1 (6 bases). V was shortened by 0 bases and J by 1 base, with 13 bases between the two germline ends. The germline V gene encodes CDR1 SGHDN and CDR2 FVKESK. The CDR3 spans 16 residues. The CDR3 is CASSQEGAGRSYEQYF. The CDR3 region has the DNA TGTGCCAGCAGCCAAGAGGGGGCAGGACGATCCTACGAGCAGTACTTC. The variable domain in full, completed from reference TRBV14 and TRBJ2-7, reads EAGVTQFPSHSVIEKGQTVTLRCDPISGHDNLYWYRRVMGKEIKFLLHFVKESKQDESGMPNNRFLAERTGGTYSTLKVQPAELEDSGVYFCASSQEGAGRSYEQYFGPGTRLTVT.

The chain is built from TRBV28 and TRBJ1-6; tentatively, D is TRBD1 (5 bases). The CDR3 runs 17 residues. V was shortened by 5 bases and J by 5 bases, with 19 bases between the two germline ends. In germline, CDR1 is MDHEN, CDR2 SYDVKM. DNA of the CDR3: TGTGCCAGCAGTCCACCTTTAGGGGACGGAAATAATTCACCCCTCCACTTT. Translated, it gives CASSPPLGDGNNSPLHF.

The genes are TRBV27 and TRBJ1-2; tentative D call: TRBD1 (6 bases). Trimming cost V 1 base and J 1 base, with 22 bases left between them. CDR3 size: 19 residues. Germline assignment: CDR1 MNHEY and CDR2 SMNVEV (reference sequence). The CDR3 DNA follows: TGTGCCAGCAGTTTATACTCTGTGAGGACCGGGGGCGTTAACTATGGCTACACCTTC. Its translation: CASSLYSVRTGGVNYGYTF.